This is a list of T cell receptor beta chains from one sample in a study of lymphopenia after photon versus proton radiotherapy. Sequenced by immunoSEQ multiplex PCR; TCRdb stores in-frame clones only, minus some. The sample consists of around 63,000 clones, around 88% of them appearing once. Sequences were derived from peripheral blood, sampled from a patient treated with photon-based radiotherapy. These receptors were taken from a man aged 35 to 55 with gastric cancer. Each CDR3 is given with its conserved first and last residue. D genes are given only for firm matches. Not every row has a clone size; where given, it reads once, few, many or a size class.

cdr3_aa,cdr3_nt,clone_size,v_call,d_call,j_call
CASSAGTGTDTQYF,TGTGCCAGCAGTGCCGGGACCGGAACAGATACGCAGTATTTT,.,TRBV9,.,TRBJ2-3
CASSATGIGELFF,TGCGCCAGCAGCGCGACAGGGATCGGGGAGCTGTTTTTT,.,TRBV5-1,TRBD1,TRBJ2-2
CASSISPPDRDHYGYTF,TGTGCCAGTAGTATTTCTCCGCCGGACAGGGATCACTATGGCTACACCTTC,.,TRBV19,TRBD1,TRBJ1-2
CASSQDLGQGRPGELFF,TGCGCCAGCAGCCAAGATCTGGGGCAGGGGAGGCCCGGGGAGCTGTTTTTT,.,TRBV4-3,.,TRBJ2-2
CASSLRDTLNSPLHF,TGCGCCAGCAGCTTGAGGGACACTCTCAATTCACCCCTCCACTTT,.,TRBV5-1,.,TRBJ1-6
CASRAGGNQPQHF,TGTGCCAGCAGGGCTGGGGGCAATCAGCCCCAGCATTTT,.,TRBV6-1,.,TRBJ1-5
CASSPGASGNQPQHF,TGTGCCAGCAGCCCCGGGGCGAGTGGCAATCAGCCCCAGCATTTT,.,TRBV5-4,.,TRBJ1-5
CASSYRDGPQHF,TGTGCCAGTAGCTATCGGGATGGGCCCCAGCATTTT,.,TRBV19,.,TRBJ1-5
CASSTRPRDIQYF,TGTGCCAGCAGCACCCGGCCAAGGGACATTCAGTACTTC,.,TRBV7-2,.,TRBJ2-4
CASSEAGQPTDTQYF,TGTGCCAGCAGTGAAGCCGGGCAGCCCACAGATACGCAGTATTTT,.,TRBV2,.,TRBJ2-3
CASSPDAVGYGYTF,TGTGCCAGCAGCCCCGACGCAGTGGGATATGGCTACACCTTC,.,TRBV6-5,.,TRBJ1-2
CASSPGGAVGGYTF,TGTGCCAGCAGCCCAGGTGGGGCGGTCGGCGGCTACACCTTC,.,TRBV5-4,.,TRBJ1-2
CASSLSANSPLHF,TGTGCCAGCAGCTTGTCTGCAAATTCACCCCTCCACTTT,.,TRBV5-4,.,TRBJ1-6
CASSLGGGASTGELFF,TGTGCCAGCAGCTTAGGCGGGGGGGCGAGCACCGGGGAGCTGTTTTTT,once,TRBV7-8,TRBD2,TRBJ2-2
CASSPFGDSADTQYF,TGTGCCAGCAGCCCCTTTGGTGATAGCGCGGATACGCAGTATTTT,.,TRBV7-2,.,TRBJ2-3
CASSTKGQTSSYNEQFF,TGTGCCAGCAGTACAAAGGGACAAACGAGCTCCTACAATGAGCAGTTCTTC,.,TRBV27,.,TRBJ2-1